The next 10 T cell receptor beta chains were all read from a single sample in a study of T cell responses to AZD1222 COVID-19 vaccine. Profiled with immunoSEQ multiplex PCR; TCRdb holds only in-frame clones, not every one. The repertoire holds over 150,000 clones, with 88% as singletons. The sequences come from peripheral blood, collected on day 0 of AZD1222 vaccination. The receptors derive from an adult in good health.

The count of this clone is one. The chain combines TRBV6-5 with TRBJ1-1; unclear D gene. Trimming removed 0 bases at V and 0 bases at J, with 11 bases between. The CDR3 is 16 amino acids. Germline V CDR1 and CDR2: MNHEY, SVGAGI. Here the CDR3 reads CASSYSSVVMNTEAFF. CDR3 DNA sequence: TGTGCCAGCAGTTACTCGAGTGTGGTGATGAACACTGAAGCTTTCTTT.

The chain uses TRBV6-5 and TRBJ1-3; D not resolved. This CDR3 region has 15 residues. Trimming cost V 6 bases and J 2 bases, with 14 bases left between them. The V gene's germline CDR1 is MNHEY and CDR2 SVGAGI. CDR3 coding DNA: TGTGCCAGCAGGTCCGGATCAGCGGCTGGAAACACCATATATTTT. Amino acids: CASRSGSAAGNTIYF.

The gene calls are TRBV28 and TRBJ1-5; 7 positions match TRBD1. Germline loops: CDR1 MDHEN, CDR2 SYDVKM. V trimming: 6 bases; J trimming: 4 bases; junction bases outside the gene matches: 9. The length of the CDR3 is 15 residues. The chain's CDR3 is CASRTLDRLNQPQHF. The CDR3 bases are TGTGCCAGCAGGACCTTGGACAGGTTGAATCAGCCCCAGCATTTT.

The genes are TRBV29-1 and TRBJ1-1, with D unclear. Trimming cost V 6 bases and J 1 base, with 9 bases left between them. The CDR3 extends over 12 amino acids. Germline CDR1 is SQVTM and CDR2 is ANQGSEA. The DNA of the CDR3 is TGCAGCGTGCCGACTGGGAACACTGAAGCTTTCTTT. This sequence encodes CSVPTGNTEAFF.

The CDR3 DNA reads TGTGCCAGCAGCGCGGGACTAGCTGGCGATACGCAGTATTTT. Translation gives CASSAGLAGDTQYF. The chain has TRBV7-2 and TRBJ2-3, with 9 bases aligning to TRBD2. The V gene's germline CDR1 is SGHTA and CDR2 FQGNSA. V lost 5 bases, J lost 6 bases, and 6 bases stayed unmatched. There are 14 residues in the CDR3.

The chain uses TRBV3-1 (or the pseudogene TRBV3-2) and TRBJ1-1; D gene uncertain. Deletions cut 3 bases from V and 1 base from J, with 9 bases between. This CDR3 contains 14 residues. The V gene's germline CDR1 is LGHDT and CDR2 YNNKEL (reference sequence). CDR3 protein: CASSQTQTNTEAFF. The DNA of the CDR3 is TGTGCCAGCAGCCAGACGCAGACGAACACTGAAGCTTTCTTT.

CDR3 sequence: CASSVDSNYGYTF. DNA of the CDR3: TGTGCCAGCAGCGTAGATTCTAACTATGGCTACACCTTC. The rearrangement joins TRBV9 to TRBJ1-2; no firm D call. V lost 0 bases, J lost 0 bases, and 3 bases lay in between. The CDR3 is 13 amino acids. Germline CDR1 and CDR2: SGDLS and YYNGEE.

The J gene is TRBJ1-5, the V gene TRBV6-2 or TRBV6-3; 10 positions match TRBD1. This CDR3 is built from 16 residues. The ends lost 2 bases at V and 6 bases at J; junction bases unmatched: 7. Germline V gene data show CDR1 as MNHEY and CDR2 as SVGEGT. Here the CDR3 DNA reads TGTGCCAGCAGTTACAGCATGACAGGGGGCGGTCAGCCCCAGCATTTT. Its translation is CASSYSMTGGGQPQHF.

The J gene is TRBJ1-2, the V gene TRBV7-8; TRBD1 agrees at 8 bases. The V gene's germline CDR1 is SGHVS and CDR2 FQNEAQ. The CDR3 is 16 residues long. The J segment lost 1 base and the V segment lost 5 bases, leaving 9 bases of the junction unmatched. The CDR3 reads CASSPTGGIYNYGYTF. The CDR3 DNA is TGTGCCAGCAGCCCTACAGGGGGGATTTATAACTATGGCTACACCTTC.

V is TRBV10-1 and J is TRBJ2-1, with 14 nucleotides matching TRBD2. J was trimmed by 9 bases and V by 3 bases; bases with no gene match: 16. This CDR3 contains 19 residues. Germline assignment: CDR1 WNHNN and CDR2 SYGVQD (reference sequence). CDR3 coding DNA: TGCGCCAGCAGTGATCCCCGACTAGCGGGGGGGCTTGATCAACTTGAGCAGTTCTTC. It codes for CASSDPRLAGGLDQLEQFF.